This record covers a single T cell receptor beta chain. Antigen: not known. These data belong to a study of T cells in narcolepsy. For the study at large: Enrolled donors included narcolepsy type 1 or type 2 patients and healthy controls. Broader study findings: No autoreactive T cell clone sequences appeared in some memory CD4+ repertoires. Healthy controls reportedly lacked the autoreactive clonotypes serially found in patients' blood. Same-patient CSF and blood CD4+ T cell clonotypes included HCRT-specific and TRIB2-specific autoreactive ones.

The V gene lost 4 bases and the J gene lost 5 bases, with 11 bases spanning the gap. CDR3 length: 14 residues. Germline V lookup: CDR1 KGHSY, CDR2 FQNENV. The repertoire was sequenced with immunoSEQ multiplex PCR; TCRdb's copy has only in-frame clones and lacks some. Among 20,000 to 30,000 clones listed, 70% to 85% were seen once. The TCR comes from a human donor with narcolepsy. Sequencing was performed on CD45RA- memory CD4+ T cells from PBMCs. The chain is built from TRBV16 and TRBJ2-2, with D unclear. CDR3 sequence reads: CASSLFGATGELFF. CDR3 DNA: TGTGCCAGCAGCCTCTTTGGAGCGACCGGGGAGCTGTTTTTT.